The rows below give T cell receptor beta chains drawn from one sample of a study of cytomegalovirus exposure and HLA in healthy donors. The protocol was immunoSEQ multiplex PCR, while the TCRdb copy is restricted to in-frame clones and leaves out a portion. Counted here are 90,000 to 140,000 clones, around 78% occurring once; the ten biggest clones make up 5.6%. Sequenced material: PBMCs. Receptors originate from a male donor in good health and CMV-seronegative. The CDR3 runs from the conserved cysteine through the conserved F or W. The order of the fields is D gene, V gene, J gene, clone size, CDR3 protein, CDR3 DNA. A D gene is named only where the DNA matches it firmly. Clone size is not always given. Where it is, it says once, few, many or a class for expanded clones.

NA,TRBV7-9,TRBJ1-1,once,CASSLVGANTEAFF,TGTGCCAGCAGCTTAGTTGGGGCGAACACTGAAGCTTTCTTT
NA,TRBV28,TRBJ1-1,NA,CASSGALGGSTEAFF,TGTGCCAGCAGTGGGGCCCTGGGGGGGTCTACTGAAGCTTTCTTT
NA,TRBV7-8,TRBJ1-2,NA,CASSSSGARPYGYTF,TGTGCCAGCAGCTCATCGGGAGCAAGACCCTATGGCTACACCTTC
TRBD2,TRBV7-6,TRBJ2-3,NA,CASSLARRLAGQDTQYF,TGTGCCAGCAGCTTAGCGCGCAGACTAGCGGGACAAGATACGCAGTATTTT
TRBD2,TRBV5-1,TRBJ2-1,NA,CASSSTGGSYNEQFF,TGCGCCAGCAGTTCTACGGGAGGGTCCTACAATGAGCAGTTCTTC
NA,TRBV27,TRBJ2-1,NA,CASSLWSASSYNEQFF,TGTGCCAGCAGTTTATGGAGCGCGAGCTCCTACAATGAGCAGTTCTTC
NA,TRBV4-2,TRBJ1-4,NA,CASSQEGRNEKLFF,TGTGCCAGCAGCCAAGAGGGCCGGAATGAAAAACTGTTTTTT
NA,TRBV19,TRBJ2-1,NA,CASSEGRGSFSEQFF,TGTGCCAGTAGTGAAGGCAGGGGAAGCTTTTCTGAGCAGTTCTTC
TRBD1,TRBV4-3,TRBJ2-1,NA,CASGGQTRLTVDEQFF,TGCGCCAGTGGGGGACAGACCCGTCTTACCGTCGATGAGCAGTTCTTC
NA,TRBV7-3,TRBJ2-1,NA,CASSFQGSGEQFF,TGTGCCAGCAGCTTTCAGGGCTCAGGCGAGCAGTTCTTC
NA,TRBV9,TRBJ1-3,NA,CASSVEGLGNTIYF,TGTGCCAGCAGCGTAGAGGGGCTTGGAAACACCATATATTTT
TRBD2,TRBV5-1,TRBJ2-5,NA,CASSLALRESGETQYF,TGCGCCAGCAGCTTGGCCTTGCGGGAGTCGGGAGAGACCCAGTACTTC
TRBD1,TRBV5-1,TRBJ1-2,NA,CASSAGTALSGYTF,TGCGCCAGCAGCGCGGGGACAGCCCTTAGCGGCTACACCTTC
TRBD1,TRBV5-4,TRBJ2-3,NA,CASSQRTGGDTQYF,TGTGCCAGCAGCCAGCGGACAGGGGGAGATACGCAGTATTTT
TRBD2,TRBV5-6,TRBJ2-7,NA,CASSSLTSGTYEQYF,TGTGCCAGCAGCTCTCTTACTAGCGGCACCTACGAGCAGTACTTC
NA,TRBV7-6,TRBJ2-6,NA,CASSRDWISGANVLTF,TGTGCCAGCAGCCGGGATTGGATCTCTGGGGCCAACGTCCTGACTTTC
NA,TRBV4-2,TRBJ1-6,once,CASSQDRDKNSPLHF,TGTGCCAGCAGCCAAGACAGGGATAAAAATTCACCCCTCCACTTT
TRBD2,TRBV11-2,TRBJ2-7,NA,CASSLGGTSGTREQYF,TGTGCCAGCAGCTTAGGGGGGACTAGCGGGACTCGCGAGCAGTACTTC
TRBD2,TRBV4-1,TRBJ2-3,NA,CASSLGLAGVGDTQYF,TGCGCCAGCAGCCTGGGACTAGCGGGAGTCGGGGATACGCAGTATTTT
NA,TRBV6-1,TRBJ2-1,NA,CASSLFMTQYEQFF,TGTGCCAGCAGCCTTTTCATGACTCAGTATGAGCAGTTCTTC
TRBD1,TRBV30,TRBJ1-2,NA,CAWTQGWDGYTF,TGTGCCTGGACACAGGGGTGGGATGGCTACACCTTC
NA,TRBV28,TRBJ1-2,NA,CASSSGGRAYYGYTF,TGTGCCAGCAGTTCGGGAGGCCGAGCCTACTATGGCTACACCTTC
TRBD1,TRBV7-2,TRBJ2-7,NA,CASSYRQGGGYEQYF,TGTGCCAGCAGCTATAGACAGGGTGGGGGCTACGAGCAGTACTTC
TRBD2,TRBV9,TRBJ2-1,NA,CASSPAGEGSYNEQFF,TGTGCCAGCAGCCCCGCGGGAGAAGGTTCCTACAATGAGCAGTTCTTC
TRBD2,TRBV4-2,TRBJ2-2,NA,CASSQAATGTRKTGELFF,TGTGCCAGCAGCCAAGCGGCTACAGGGACTAGGAAAACCGGGGAGCTGTTTTTT
NA,TRBV19,TRBJ2-5,NA,CASSMDSQETQYF,TGTGCCAGTAGTATGGACAGCCAAGAGACCCAGTACTTC
TRBD2,TRBV28,TRBJ2-3,NA,CASRIAGASPRSDTQYF,TGTGCCAGCAGAATAGCGGGAGCCTCACCCCGCTCAGATACGCAGTATTTT
TRBD1,TRBV2,TRBJ1-1,few,CASSAEGQPGTEAFF,TGTGCCAGCAGTGCTGAGGGACAGCCGGGGACTGAAGCTTTCTTT
NA,TRBV9,TRBJ1-2,NA,CASSPREGLAGYTF,TGTGCCAGCAGCCCGCGGGAGGGGCTTGCTGGCTACACCTTC
NA,TRBV5-1,TRBJ2-1,NA,CASSLGASSYNEQFF,TGCGCCAGCAGCTTGGGGGCGAGCTCCTACAATGAGCAGTTCTTC
NA,TRBV27,TRBJ2-3,NA,CASSLSAPGDTQYF,TGTGCCAGCAGTTTATCGGCCCCAGGTGATACGCAGTATTTT
TRBD2,TRBV7-9,TRBJ2-3,once,CASSSGGSSDTQYF,TGTGCCAGCAGCTCCGGCGGGAGTTCAGATACGCAGTATTTT
NA,TRBV2,TRBJ2-1,NA,CASSEQSPFF,TGTGCCAGCAGTGAACAATCCCCGTTCTTC
TRBD2,TRBV27,TRBJ2-7,NA,CASSLLAGGYEQYF,TGTGCCAGCAGTTTGCTAGCGGGAGGCTACGAGCAGTACTTC
NA,TRBV11-1,TRBJ2-5,NA,CASSFRETSRGPETQYF,TGTGCCAGCAGCTTCCGGGAGACTAGTCGAGGACCAGAGACCCAGTACTTC
TRBD1,TRBV30,TRBJ2-3,NA,CAWSASWDRDGYF,TGTGCCTGGAGTGCCTCGTGGGACAGGGACGGGTATTTT
TRBD1,TRBV27,TRBJ1-2,NA,CASSAIRDRDYGYTF,TGTGCCAGCAGCGCTATCCGGGACAGGGACTATGGCTACACCTTC
TRBD2,TRBV5-1,TRBJ2-1,few,CASSLELAGVNEQFF,TGCGCCAGCAGCTTGGAACTAGCGGGAGTAAATGAGCAGTTCTTC
TRBD2,TRBV4-3,TRBJ2-1,NA,CASSQDIGLAASYNEQFF,TGCGCCAGCAGCCAAGATATTGGGCTAGCGGCCTCCTACAATGAGCAGTTCTTC
TRBD1,TRBV28,TRBJ1-3,once,CASQTGGAFTGNTIYF,TGTGCCAGCCAGACAGGGGGCGCGTTTACTGGAAACACCATATATTTT
TRBD1,TRBV18,TRBJ2-1,NA,CASSPPQGQGKFF,TGTGCCAGCTCACCACCCCAGGGACAGGGAAAGTTCTTC
TRBD2,TRBV30,TRBJ2-3,NA,CAWGFGTNTDTQYF,TGTGCCTGGGGCTTCGGGACTAACACAGATACGCAGTATTTT
NA,TRBV28,TRBJ2-7,few,CASSLTSSEQYF,TGTGCCAGCAGCCTTACTAGCTCCGAGCAGTACTTC
TRBD2,TRBV5-4,TRBJ2-3,NA,CASSFVAGGPDTQYF,TGTGCCAGCAGCTTTGTCGCGGGAGGCCCAGATACGCAGTATTTT
NA,TRBV5-4,TRBJ2-2,NA,CASSQAAGPMGELFF,TGTGCCAGCAGCCAAGCCGCGGGACCCATGGGGGAGCTGTTTTTT
NA,TRBV5-4,TRBJ1-3,once,CASSDGGYGNTIYF,TGTGCCAGCAGCGACGGAGGTTATGGAAACACCATATATTTT
NA,TRBV7-9,TRBJ1-5,NA,CASSRDSNQPQHF,TGTGCCAGCTCCAGGGATAGCAATCAGCCCCAGCATTTT
TRBD2,TRBV29-1,TRBJ2-3,NA,CSVVGLAGGSTDTQYF,TGCAGCGTAGTAGGACTAGCGGGAGGAAGCACAGATACGCAGTATTTT
NA,TRBV5-1,TRBJ1-1,NA,CASSLGGSMNTEAFF,TGCGCCAGCAGCTTGGGAGGGTCCATGAACACTGAAGCTTTCTTT
TRBD2,TRBV7-9,TRBJ2-1,NA,CASSLTPSGANEQFF,TGTGCCAGCAGCTTAACCCCTAGCGGGGCCAATGAGCAGTTCTTC
TRBD1,TRBV2,TRBJ1-1,NA,CASRPTGQNTEAFF,TGTGCCAGCAGACCGACAGGGCAGAACACTGAAGCTTTCTTT
NA,TRBV9,TRBJ2-5,few,CASSVAEGEYQETQYF,TGTGCCAGCAGCGTAGCTGAGGGGGAGTACCAAGAGACCCAGTACTTC
NA,TRBV4-3,TRBJ1-6,NA,CASSRDRFYNSPLHF,TGCGCCAGCAGCCGTGACAGATTTTATAATTCACCCCTCCACTTT
TRBD2,TRBV5-1,TRBJ2-7,NA,CASSLAQASGRSSYEQYF,TGCGCCAGCAGCTTGGCCCAGGCTAGCGGGCGTAGCTCCTACGAGCAGTACTTC
TRBD2,TRBV7-2,TRBJ2-7,NA,CASSTPLAPTYEQYF,TGTGCCAGCAGCACCCCACTAGCGCCAACCTACGAGCAGTACTTC
TRBD1,TRBV2,TRBJ2-6,NA,CASRGPTGGDPPGANVLTF,TGTGCCAGTAGGGGCCCCACAGGGGGCGACCCTCCTGGGGCCAACGTCCTGACTTTC
NA,TRBV6-5,TRBJ2-4,once,CASRQGIVAKNIQYF,TGTGCCAGCAGGCAGGGAATCGTGGCCAAAAACATTCAGTACTTC